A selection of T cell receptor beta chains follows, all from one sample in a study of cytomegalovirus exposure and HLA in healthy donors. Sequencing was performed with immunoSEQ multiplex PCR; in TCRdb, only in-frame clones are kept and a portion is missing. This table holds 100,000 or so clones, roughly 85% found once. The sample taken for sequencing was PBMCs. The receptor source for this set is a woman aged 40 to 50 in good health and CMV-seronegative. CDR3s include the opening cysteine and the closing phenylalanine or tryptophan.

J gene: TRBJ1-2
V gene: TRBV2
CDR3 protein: CASSGVPGQGAYGYTF

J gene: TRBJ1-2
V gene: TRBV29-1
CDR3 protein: CSVEARPGGYTF

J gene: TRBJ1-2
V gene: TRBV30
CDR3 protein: CAWVSDRDYGYTF

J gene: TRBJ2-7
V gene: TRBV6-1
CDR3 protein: CASSEALGRLEQYF

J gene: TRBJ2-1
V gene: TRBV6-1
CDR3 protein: CASSEGAPYNEQFF

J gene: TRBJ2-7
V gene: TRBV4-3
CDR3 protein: CASSQDQSGTSQYF

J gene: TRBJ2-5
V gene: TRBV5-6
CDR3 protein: CASSKTGPGETQYF

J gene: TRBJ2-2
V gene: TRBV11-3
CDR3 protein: CASSQWGGTKGTGELFF

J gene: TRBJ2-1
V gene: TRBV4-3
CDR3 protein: CASSRVGGGPVNEQFF

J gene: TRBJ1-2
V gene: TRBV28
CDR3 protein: CASRDSGTTINYGYTF

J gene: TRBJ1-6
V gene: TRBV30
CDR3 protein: CAWSVGQRNSPLHF

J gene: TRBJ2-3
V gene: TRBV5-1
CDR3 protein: CASSPTYRGSTDTQYF

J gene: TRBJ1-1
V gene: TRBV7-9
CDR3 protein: CASRSEGQGNTEAFF

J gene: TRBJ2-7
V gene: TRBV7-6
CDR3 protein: CASSPRDRDEQYF

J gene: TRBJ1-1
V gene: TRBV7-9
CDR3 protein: CASSLGLLNTEAFF

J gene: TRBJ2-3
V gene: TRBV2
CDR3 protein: CASSEGLNTDTQYF

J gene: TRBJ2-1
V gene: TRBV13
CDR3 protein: CASSPPGAGGYNEQFF

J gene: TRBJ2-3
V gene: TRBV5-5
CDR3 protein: CASSKSQGASTDTQYF

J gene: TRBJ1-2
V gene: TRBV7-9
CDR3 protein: CASSTRSEDRIYGYTF

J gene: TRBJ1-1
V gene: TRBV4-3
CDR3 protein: CASSQPPLGAPTEAFF

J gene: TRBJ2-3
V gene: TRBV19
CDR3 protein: CASSIDPSTDTQYF

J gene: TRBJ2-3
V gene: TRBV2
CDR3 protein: CASSEDGWPGSQYF

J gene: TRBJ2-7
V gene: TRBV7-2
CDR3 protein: CASSLLRNEQYF

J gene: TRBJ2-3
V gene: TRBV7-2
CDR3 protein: CASSLDRGSDTQYF

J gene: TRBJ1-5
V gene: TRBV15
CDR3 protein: CATSSWDSYSNQPQHF

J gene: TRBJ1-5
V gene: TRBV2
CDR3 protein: CASRQGHSNQPQHF

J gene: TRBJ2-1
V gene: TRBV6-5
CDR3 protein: CASRRTSVEYNEQFF